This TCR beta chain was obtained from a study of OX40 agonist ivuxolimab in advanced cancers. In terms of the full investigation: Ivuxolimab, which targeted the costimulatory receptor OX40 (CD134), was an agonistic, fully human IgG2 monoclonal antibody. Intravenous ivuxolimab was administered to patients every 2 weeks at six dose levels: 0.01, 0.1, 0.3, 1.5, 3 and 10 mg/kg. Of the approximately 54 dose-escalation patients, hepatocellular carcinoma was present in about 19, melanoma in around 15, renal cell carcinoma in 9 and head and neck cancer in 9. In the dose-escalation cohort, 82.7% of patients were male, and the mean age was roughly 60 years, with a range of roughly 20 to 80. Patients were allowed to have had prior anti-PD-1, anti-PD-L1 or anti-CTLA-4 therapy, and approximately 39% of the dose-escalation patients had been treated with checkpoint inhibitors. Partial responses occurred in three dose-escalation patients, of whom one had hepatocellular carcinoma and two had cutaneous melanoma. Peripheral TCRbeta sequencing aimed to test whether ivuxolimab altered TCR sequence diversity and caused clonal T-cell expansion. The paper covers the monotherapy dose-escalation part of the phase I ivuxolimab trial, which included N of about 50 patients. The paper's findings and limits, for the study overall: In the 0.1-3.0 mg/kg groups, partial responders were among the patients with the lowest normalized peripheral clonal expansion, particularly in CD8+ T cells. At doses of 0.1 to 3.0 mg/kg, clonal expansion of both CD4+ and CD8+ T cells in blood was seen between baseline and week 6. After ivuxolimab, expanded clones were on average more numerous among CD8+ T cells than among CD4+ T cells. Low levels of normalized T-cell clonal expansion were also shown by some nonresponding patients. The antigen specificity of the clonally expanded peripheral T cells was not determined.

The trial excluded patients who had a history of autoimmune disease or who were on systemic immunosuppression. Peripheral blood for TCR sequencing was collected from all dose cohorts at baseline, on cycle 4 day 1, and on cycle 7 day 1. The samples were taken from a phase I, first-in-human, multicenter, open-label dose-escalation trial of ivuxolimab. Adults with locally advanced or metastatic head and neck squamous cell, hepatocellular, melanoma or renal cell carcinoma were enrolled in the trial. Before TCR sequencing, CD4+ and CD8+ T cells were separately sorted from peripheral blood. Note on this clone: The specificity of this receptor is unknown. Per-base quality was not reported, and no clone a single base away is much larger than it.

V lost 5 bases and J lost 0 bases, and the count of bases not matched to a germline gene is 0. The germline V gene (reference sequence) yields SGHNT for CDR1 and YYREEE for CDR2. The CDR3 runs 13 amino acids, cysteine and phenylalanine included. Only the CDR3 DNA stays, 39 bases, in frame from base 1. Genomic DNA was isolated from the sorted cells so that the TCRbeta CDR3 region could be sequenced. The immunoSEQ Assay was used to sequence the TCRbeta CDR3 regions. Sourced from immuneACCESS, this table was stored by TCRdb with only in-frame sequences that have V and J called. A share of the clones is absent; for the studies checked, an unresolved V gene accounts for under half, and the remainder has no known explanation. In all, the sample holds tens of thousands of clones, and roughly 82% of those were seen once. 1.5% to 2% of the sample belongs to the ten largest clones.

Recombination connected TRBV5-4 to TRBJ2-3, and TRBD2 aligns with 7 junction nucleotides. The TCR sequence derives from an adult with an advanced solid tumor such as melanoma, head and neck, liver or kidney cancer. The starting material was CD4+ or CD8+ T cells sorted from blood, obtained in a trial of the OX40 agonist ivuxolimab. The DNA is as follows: TGTGCCAGCAGTAGCGGGAGCACAGATACGCAGTATTTT. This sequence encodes CASSSGSTDTQYF.